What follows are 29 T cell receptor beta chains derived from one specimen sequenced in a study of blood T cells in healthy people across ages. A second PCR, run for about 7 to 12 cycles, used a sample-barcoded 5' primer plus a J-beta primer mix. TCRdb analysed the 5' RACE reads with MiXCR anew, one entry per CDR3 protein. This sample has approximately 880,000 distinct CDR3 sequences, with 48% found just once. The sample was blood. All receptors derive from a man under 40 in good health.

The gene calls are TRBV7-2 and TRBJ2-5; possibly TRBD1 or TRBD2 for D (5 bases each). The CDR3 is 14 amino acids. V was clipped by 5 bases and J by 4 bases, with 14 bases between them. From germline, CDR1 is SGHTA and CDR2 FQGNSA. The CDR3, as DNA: TGTGCCAGCAGCGGATGGGACGCAAGAGAGACCCAGTACTTC. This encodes CASSGWDARETQYF.

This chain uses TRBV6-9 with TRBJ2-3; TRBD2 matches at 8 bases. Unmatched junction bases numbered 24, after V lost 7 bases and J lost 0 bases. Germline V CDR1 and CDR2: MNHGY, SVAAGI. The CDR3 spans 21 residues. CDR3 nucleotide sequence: TGTGCCAGCAACCCAGACACGACCTTGATAGCGGGGCCACTTAGCACAGATACGCAGTATTTT. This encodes CASNPDTTLIAGPLSTDTQYF.

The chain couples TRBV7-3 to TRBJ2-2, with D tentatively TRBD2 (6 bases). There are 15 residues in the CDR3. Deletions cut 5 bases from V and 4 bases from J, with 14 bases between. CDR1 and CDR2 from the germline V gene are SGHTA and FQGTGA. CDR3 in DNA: TGTGCCAGCAGCCTCGGGAGCCTCCTCACCGGGGAGCTGTTTTTT. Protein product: CASSLGSLLTGELFF.

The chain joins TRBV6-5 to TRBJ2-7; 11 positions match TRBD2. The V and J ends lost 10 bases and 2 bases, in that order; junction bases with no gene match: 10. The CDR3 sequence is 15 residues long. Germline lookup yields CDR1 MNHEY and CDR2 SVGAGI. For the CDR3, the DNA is TGTGCCACTGCGATACTAGCGGGGGAACCCTACGAGCAGTACTTC. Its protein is CATAILAGEPYEQYF.

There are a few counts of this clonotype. The CDR3 bases are TGCGCCAGCAGCTTTCCGACAGGGGGCTTGTACAATGAGCAGTTCTTC. It is translated as CASSFPTGGLYNEQFF. The chain is built from TRBV5-1 and TRBJ2-1; TRBD1 aligns across 10 bases. CDR1 and CDR2 (germline): SGHRS, YFSETQ. This CDR3 region has 16 residues. V dropped 2 bases and J dropped 4; count of bases not matched to a gene: 6. Full variable domain (remainder filled in from reference TRBV5-1 and TRBJ2-1): KAGVTQTPRYLIKTRGQQVTLSCSPISGHRSVSWYQQTPGQGLQFLFEYFSETQRNKGNFPGRFSGRQFSNSRSEMNVSTLELGDSALYLCASSFPTGGLYNEQFFGPGTRLTVL.

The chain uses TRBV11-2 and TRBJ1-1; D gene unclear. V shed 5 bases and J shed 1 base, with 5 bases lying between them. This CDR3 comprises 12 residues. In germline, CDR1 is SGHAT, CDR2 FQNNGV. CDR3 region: CASSRTNTEAFF. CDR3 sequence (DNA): TGTGCCAGCAGCAGGACGAACACTGAAGCTTTCTTT.

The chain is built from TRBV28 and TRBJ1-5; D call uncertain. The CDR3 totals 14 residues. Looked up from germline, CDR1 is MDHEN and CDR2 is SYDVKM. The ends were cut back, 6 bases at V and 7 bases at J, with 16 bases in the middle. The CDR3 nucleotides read TGTGCCAGCAGCGCAGGCGGGGTTGGACAGCCCCAGCATTTT. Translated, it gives CASSAGGVGQPQHF.

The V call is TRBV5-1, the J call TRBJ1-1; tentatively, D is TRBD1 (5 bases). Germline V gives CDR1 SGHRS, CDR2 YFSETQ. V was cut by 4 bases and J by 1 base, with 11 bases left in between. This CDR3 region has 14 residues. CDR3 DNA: TGCGCCAGCAGCCCCAACACAGGGAACACTGAAGCTTTCTTT. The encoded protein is CASSPNTGNTEAFF.

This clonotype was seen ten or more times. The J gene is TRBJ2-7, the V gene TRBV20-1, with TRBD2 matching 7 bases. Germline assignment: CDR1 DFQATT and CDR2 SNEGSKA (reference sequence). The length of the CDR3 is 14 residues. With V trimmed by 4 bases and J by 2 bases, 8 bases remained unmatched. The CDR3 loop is CSAKGLEGPYEQYF. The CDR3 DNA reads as TGCAGTGCTAAAGGACTAGAAGGGCCCTACGAGCAGTACTTC.

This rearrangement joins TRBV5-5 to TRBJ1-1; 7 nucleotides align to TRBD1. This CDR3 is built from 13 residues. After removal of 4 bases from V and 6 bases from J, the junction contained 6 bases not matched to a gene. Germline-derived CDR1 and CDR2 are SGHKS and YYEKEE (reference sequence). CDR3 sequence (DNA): TGTGCCAGCAGCGCAACGGGACAGCCTGAAGCTTTCTTT. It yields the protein CASSATGQPEAFF.

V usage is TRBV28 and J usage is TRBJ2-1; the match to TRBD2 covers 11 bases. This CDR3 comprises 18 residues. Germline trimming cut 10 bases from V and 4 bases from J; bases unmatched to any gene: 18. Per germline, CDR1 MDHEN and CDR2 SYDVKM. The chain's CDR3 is CATQGAGSGRARYNEQFF. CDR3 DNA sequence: TGTGCCACCCAAGGGGCGGGTAGCGGGAGGGCCCGTTACAATGAGCAGTTCTTC.

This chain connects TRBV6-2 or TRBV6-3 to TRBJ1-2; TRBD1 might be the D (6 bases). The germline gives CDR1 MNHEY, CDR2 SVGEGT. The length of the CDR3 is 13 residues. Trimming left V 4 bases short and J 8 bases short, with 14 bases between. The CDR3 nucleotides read TGTGCCAGCAGTTCTTCAGGGGTTTACGGCTACACCTTC. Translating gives CASSSSGVYGYTF.

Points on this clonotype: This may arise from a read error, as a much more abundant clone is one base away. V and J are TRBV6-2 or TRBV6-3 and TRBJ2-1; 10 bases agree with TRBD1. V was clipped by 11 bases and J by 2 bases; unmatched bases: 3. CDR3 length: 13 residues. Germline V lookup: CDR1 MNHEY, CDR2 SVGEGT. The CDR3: CAAGQGAYNEQFF. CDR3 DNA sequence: TGTGCCGCCGGACAGGGGGCCTACAATGAGCAGTTCTTC.

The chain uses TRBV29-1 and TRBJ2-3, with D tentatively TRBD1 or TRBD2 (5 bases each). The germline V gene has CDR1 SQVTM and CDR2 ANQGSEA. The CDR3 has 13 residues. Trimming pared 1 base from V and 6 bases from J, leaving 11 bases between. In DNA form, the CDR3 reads TGCAGCGTTGAAGGACCCCGGGACGATACGCAGTATTTT. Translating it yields CSVEGPRDDTQYF.

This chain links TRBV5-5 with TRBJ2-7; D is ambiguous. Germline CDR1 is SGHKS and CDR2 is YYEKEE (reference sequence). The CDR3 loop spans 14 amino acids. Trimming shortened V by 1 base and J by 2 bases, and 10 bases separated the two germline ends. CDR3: CASSLTLITYEQYF. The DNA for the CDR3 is TGTGCCAGCAGCTTGACACTCATAACCTACGAGCAGTACTTC. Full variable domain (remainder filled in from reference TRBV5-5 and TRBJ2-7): DAGVTQSPTHLIKTRGQQVTLRCSPISGHKSVSWYQQVLGQGPQFIFQYYEKEERGRGNFPDRFSARQFPNYSSELNVNALLLGDSALYLCASSLTLITYEQYFGPGTRLTVT.

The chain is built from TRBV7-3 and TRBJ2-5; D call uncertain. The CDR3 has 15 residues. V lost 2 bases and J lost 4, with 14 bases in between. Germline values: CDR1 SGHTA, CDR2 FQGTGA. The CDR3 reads CASSLDGGSLETQYF. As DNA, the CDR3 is TGTGCCAGCAGCTTAGATGGCGGCAGCTTAGAGACCCAGTACTTC.

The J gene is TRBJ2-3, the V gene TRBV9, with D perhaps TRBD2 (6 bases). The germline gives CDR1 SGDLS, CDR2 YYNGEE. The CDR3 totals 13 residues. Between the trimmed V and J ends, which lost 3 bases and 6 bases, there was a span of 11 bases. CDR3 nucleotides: TGTGCCAGCAGCGGACCCGGAGGGGATACGCAGTATTTT. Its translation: CASSGPGGDTQYF.

CDR3 DNA sequence: TGTGCCAGCAGTTTAGCGCTGGGGACCGACAATCAGCCCCAGCATTTT. Protein: CASSLALGTDNQPQHF. This chain connects TRBV12-3 or TRBV12-4 to TRBJ1-5; a possible D gene is TRBD1 (5 bases). The V end was cut by 0 bases, the J end by 3 bases, with 12 bases between. CDR3 size: 16 residues.

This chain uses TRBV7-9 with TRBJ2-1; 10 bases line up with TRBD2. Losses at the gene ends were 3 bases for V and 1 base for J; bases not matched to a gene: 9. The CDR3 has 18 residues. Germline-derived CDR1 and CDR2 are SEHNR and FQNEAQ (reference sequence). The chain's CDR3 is CASSFNLGLATSYNEQFF. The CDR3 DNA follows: TGTGCCAGCAGCTTTAATCTGGGACTAGCGACGTCCTACAATGAGCAGTTCTTC.

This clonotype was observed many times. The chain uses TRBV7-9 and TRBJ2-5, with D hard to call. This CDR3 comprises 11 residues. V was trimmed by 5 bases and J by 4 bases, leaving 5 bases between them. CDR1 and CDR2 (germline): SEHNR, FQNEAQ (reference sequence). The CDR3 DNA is TGTGCCAGCAGCCGAAGAGAGACCCAGTACTTC. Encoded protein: CASSRRETQYF.

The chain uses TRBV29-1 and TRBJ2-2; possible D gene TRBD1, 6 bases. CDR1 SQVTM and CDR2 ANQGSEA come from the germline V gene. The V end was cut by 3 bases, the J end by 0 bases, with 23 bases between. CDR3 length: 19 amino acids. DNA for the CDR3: TGCAGCGTTGAGGGGTTAGTACGGGACACTCAATCGAACACCGGGGAGCTGTTTTTT. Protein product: CSVEGLVRDTQSNTGELFF.

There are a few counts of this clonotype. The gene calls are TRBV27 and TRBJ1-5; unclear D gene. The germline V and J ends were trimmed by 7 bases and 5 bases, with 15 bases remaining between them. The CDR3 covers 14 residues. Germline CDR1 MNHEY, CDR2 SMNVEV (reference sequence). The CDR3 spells CASKDGVADQPQHF. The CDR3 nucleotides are TGTGCCAGCAAAGACGGGGTTGCTGATCAGCCCCAGCATTTT.

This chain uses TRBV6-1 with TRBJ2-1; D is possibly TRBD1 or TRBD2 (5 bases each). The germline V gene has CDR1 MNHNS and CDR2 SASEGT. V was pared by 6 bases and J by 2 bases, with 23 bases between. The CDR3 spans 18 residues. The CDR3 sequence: CASRQDRRADYPYNEQFF. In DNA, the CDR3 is TGTGCCAGCAGACAGGATCGGCGGGCCGACTACCCCTACAATGAGCAGTTCTTC.

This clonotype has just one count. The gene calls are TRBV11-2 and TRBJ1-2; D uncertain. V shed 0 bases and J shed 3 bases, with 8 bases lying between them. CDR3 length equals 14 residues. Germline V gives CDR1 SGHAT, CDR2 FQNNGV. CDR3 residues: CASSLELHDYGYTF. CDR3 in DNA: TGTGCCAGCAGCTTAGAGTTGCATGACTATGGCTACACCTTC.

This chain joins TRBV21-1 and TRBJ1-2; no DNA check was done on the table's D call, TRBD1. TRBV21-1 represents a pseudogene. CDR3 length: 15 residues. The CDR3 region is CASSPPGTELHGCTF. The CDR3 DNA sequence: TGTGCCAGCAGCCCCCCCGGGACGGAGCTGCATGGCTGCACCTTC.

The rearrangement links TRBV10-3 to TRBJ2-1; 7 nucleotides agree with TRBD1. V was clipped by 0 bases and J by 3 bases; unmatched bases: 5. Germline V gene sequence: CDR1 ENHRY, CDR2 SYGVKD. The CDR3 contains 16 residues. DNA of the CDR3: TGTGCCATCAGTGAGTCAGGGGCAGGGGGCTACAATGAGCAGTTCTTC. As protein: CAISESGAGGYNEQFF.

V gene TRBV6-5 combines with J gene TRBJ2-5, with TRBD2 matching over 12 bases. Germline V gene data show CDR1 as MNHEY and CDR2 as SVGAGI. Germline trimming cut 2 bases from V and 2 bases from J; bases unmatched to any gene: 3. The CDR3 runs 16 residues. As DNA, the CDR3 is TGTGCCAGCAGTTACGCGCTAGCGGGGGGGCAAGAGACCCAGTACTTC. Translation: CASSYALAGGQETQYF.

CDR3 residues: CASSSGQAPYGYTF. In DNA form, the CDR3 reads TGTGCCAGCTCGTCCGGACAGGCACCCTATGGCTACACCTTC. V and J are TRBV18 and TRBJ1-2; TRBD1 agrees at 7 bases. The CDR3 spans 14 residues. The V segment lost 6 bases and the J segment 4 bases; nucleotides outside the gene matches: 8. CDR1 KGHSH and CDR2 LQKENI come from the germline V gene.

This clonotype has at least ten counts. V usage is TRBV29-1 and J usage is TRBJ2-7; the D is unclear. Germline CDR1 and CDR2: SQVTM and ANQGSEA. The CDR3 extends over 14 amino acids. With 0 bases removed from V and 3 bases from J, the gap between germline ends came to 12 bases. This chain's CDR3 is CSVEDSIGRYEQYF. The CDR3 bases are TGCAGCGTTGAAGATTCCATAGGCCGCTACGAGCAGTACTTC.